The present T cell receptor beta chain was sequenced within a study of T cells in Graves' hyperthyroidism and ophthalmopathy. This clonotype has at least ten counts. Germline V CDR1 and CDR2: LNHDA, SQIVND (reference sequence). V shed 3 bases and J shed 0 bases, with 6 bases lying between them. This CDR3 has 15 amino acids. RNA transcripts gave rise to amplified TCR beta CDR3 regions. A set of HTBI primers served as the primers for a first-round RT-PCR of the TCR CDR3. A single record per CDR3 protein comes from TCRdb applying MiXCR to the multiplex PCR reads. The sample yields around 800,000 distinct CDR3 sequences, over 35% seen once.

The TCR was taken from a young man with Graves' hyperthyroidism. The chain uses TRBV19 and TRBJ2-6; D is undetermined. Sample: blood. CDR3 in amino acids: CASSMFDSGANVLTF. The CDR3 nucleotides read TGTGCCAGTAGTATGTTTGACTCTGGGGCCAACGTCCTGACTTTC.